These 8 T cell receptor beta chains originate from one sample sequenced in a study of T cells in Graves' hyperthyroidism and ophthalmopathy. Authors of the study amplified TCR beta CDR3 regions from RNA transcripts. The TCR CDR3 first-round RT-PCR relied on the HTBI primer set. TCRdb re-analysed the multiplex PCR reads in MiXCR, keeping a single row per CDR3 protein. This sample yields a few hundred thousand distinct CDR3 sequences, of which about 15% are seen a single time; under 8% belongs to the top ten. Material: blood. These receptors were obtained from a young woman with Graves' hyperthyroidism.

Many counts were recorded for this clonotype. The V call is TRBV18, the J call TRBJ1-3; a weak D match, TRBD1 (5 bases). This CDR3 region has 16 residues. The ends were cut back, 1 base at V and 0 bases at J, with 10 bases in the middle. Germline values: CDR1 KGHSH, CDR2 LQKENI. The CDR3 region is CASSPRDVGSGNTIYF. The DNA of the CDR3 is TGTGCCAGCTCACCACGGGACGTCGGCTCTGGAAACACCATATATTTT. Variable domain in full (rest from reference TRBV18 and TRBJ1-3): NAGVMQNPRHLVRRRGQEARLRCSPMKGHSHVYWYRQLPEEGLKFMVYLQKENIIDESGMPKERFSAEFPKEGPSILRIQQVVRGDSAAYFCASSPRDVGSGNTIYFGEGSWLTVV.

This clonotype was recorded at least ten times. V and J are TRBV27 and TRBJ1-6; 12 bases match TRBD1. The CDR3 has 17 amino acids. Unmatched junction bases numbered 4, after V lost 0 bases and J lost 7 bases. From germline, CDR1 is MNHEY and CDR2 SMNVEV (reference sequence). The CDR3 is CASSLSAGTGGNSPLHF. Written as DNA, the CDR3 is TGTGCCAGCAGTTTATCCGCCGGGACAGGGGGCAATTCACCCCTCCACTTT.

This chain joins TRBV12-3 or TRBV12-4 and TRBJ1-3; D might be TRBD1 (6 bases). V dropped 3 bases and J dropped 4 bases, with 16 bases sitting between them. CDR3 length equals 16 residues. The CDR3 nucleotides read TGTGCCAGCAGTTTCGCCTTAGGGGGAGCCGGAAACACCATATATTTT. This encodes CASSFALGGAGNTIYF.

This clonotype was observed at least ten times. The chain couples TRBV12-3 or TRBV12-4 to TRBJ2-7, with no clear D. The CDR3 totals 11 residues. V lost 2 bases to trimming and J lost 9 bases, with 8 bases between them. CDR3 in amino acids: CASSLNGGQYF. CDR3 nucleotides: TGTGCCAGCAGTTTAAACGGTGGGCAGTACTTC.

The count of this clonotype is one. The genes are TRBV5-6 and TRBJ1-4; D is possibly TRBD1 (6 bases). Germline V CDR1 and CDR2: SGHDT, YYEEEE. V lost 5 bases and J lost 3, with 14 bases in between. The CDR3 runs 15 residues. CDR3 nucleotides: TGTGCCAGCAGACCCCACAGGGTACCTAATGAAAAACTGTTTTTT. This translates into CASRPHRVPNEKLFF.

The V gene is TRBV10-3, the J gene TRBJ1-5; weak D call: TRBD1 (6 bases). There are 16 residues in the CDR3. V was shortened by 2 bases and J by 6 bases, with 17 bases between the two germline ends. Germline V gene lookup returns CDR1 ENHRY and CDR2 SYGVKD. CDR3 residues: CAISERSGVTSQPQHF. The CDR3 region has the DNA TGTGCCATCAGTGAGAGGTCAGGGGTCACTAGTCAGCCCCAGCATTTT.

The J gene is TRBJ1-6, the V gene TRBV6-1; D uncertain. Germline-derived CDR1 and CDR2 are MNHNS and SASEGT. V was trimmed by 6 bases and J by 5 bases, leaving 26 bases between them. The CDR3 is made up of 19 amino acids. CDR3 bases: TGTGCCAGCAGCTACGTCGTGCCAGGCCGCTACGACAATAATTCACCCCTCCACTTT. Its translation: CASSYVVPGRYDNNSPLHF.

The chain carries TRBV5-4 and TRBJ1-2; 7 nucleotides match TRBD1. The CDR3 contains 14 residues. Germline lookup yields CDR1 SGHNT and CDR2 YYREEE (reference sequence). Trimming removed 4 bases from V and 3 bases from J; junction bases left unmatched: 6. CDR3 DNA sequence: TGTGCCAGCAGCCAGACAGGGTACGACTATGGCTACACCTTC. Its protein is CASSQTGYDYGYTF. Complete variable domain (other parts from reference TRBV5-4 and TRBJ1-2): ETGVTQSPTHLIKTRGQQVTLRCSSQSGHNTVSWYQQALGQGPQFIFQYYREEENGRGNFPPRFSGLQFPNYSSELNVNALELDDSALYLCASSQTGYDYGYTFGSGTRLTVV.